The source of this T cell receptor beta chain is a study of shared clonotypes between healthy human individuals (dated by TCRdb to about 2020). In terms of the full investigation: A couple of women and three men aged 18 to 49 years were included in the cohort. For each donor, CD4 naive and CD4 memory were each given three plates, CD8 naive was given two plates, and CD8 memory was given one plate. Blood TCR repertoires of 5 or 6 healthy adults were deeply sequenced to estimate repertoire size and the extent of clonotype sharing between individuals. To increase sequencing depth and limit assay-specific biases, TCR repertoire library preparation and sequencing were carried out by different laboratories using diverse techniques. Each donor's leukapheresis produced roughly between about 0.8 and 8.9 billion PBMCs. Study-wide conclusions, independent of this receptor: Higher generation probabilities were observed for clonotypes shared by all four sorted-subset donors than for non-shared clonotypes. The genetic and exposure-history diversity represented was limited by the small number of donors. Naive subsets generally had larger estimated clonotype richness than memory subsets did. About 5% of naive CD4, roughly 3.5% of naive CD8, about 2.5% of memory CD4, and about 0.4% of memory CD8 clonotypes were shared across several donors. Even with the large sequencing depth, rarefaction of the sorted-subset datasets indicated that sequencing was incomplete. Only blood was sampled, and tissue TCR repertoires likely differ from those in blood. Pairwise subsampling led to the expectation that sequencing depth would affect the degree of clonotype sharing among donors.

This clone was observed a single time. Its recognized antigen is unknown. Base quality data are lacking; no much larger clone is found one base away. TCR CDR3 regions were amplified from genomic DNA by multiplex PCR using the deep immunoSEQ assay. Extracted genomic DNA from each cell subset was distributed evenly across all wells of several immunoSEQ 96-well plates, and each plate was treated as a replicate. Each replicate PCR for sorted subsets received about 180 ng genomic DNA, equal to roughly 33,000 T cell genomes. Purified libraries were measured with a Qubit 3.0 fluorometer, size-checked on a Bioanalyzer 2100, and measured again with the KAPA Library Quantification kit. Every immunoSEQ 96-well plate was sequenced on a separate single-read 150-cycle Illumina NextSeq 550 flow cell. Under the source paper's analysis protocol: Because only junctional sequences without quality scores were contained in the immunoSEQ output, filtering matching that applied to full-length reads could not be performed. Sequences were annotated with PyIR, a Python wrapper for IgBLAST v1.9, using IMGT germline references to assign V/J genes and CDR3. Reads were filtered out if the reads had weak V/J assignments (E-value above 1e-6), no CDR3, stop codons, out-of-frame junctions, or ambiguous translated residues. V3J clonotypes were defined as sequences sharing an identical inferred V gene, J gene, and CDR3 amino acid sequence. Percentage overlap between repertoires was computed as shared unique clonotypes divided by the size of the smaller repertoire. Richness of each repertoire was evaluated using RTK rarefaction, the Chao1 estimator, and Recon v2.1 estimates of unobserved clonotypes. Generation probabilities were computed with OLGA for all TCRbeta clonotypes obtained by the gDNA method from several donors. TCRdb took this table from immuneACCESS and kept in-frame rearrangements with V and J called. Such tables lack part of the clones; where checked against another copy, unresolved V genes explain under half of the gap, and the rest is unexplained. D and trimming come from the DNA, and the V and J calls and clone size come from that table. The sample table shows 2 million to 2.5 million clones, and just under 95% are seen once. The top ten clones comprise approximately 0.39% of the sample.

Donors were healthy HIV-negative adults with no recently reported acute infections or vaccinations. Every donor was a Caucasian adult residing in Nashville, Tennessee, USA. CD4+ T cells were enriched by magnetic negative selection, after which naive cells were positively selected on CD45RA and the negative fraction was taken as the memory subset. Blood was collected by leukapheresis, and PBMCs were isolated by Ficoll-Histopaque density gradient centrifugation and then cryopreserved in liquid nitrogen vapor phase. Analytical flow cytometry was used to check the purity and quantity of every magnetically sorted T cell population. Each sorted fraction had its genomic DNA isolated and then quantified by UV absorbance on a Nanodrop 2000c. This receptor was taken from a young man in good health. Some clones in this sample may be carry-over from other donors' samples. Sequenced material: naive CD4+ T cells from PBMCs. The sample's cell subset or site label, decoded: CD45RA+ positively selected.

The encoded CDR3 is CASSSTSGSVYEQYF. The DNA is as follows: TGTGCCAGCAGCTCCACTAGCGGGAGTGTCTACGAGCAGTACTTC. This chain is built from TRBV11-2 and TRBJ2-7; 11 bases in the middle match TRBD2. The germline V gene yields SGHAT for CDR1 and FQNNGV for CDR2. Compared with germline, V lacks 4 bases and J lacks 3 bases; bases without a gene match: 5. The CDR3 sequence holds 15 residues, the cysteine and phenylalanine included. Only the CDR3 portion is preserved as DNA: 45 bases, with reading frame beginning at the first base.